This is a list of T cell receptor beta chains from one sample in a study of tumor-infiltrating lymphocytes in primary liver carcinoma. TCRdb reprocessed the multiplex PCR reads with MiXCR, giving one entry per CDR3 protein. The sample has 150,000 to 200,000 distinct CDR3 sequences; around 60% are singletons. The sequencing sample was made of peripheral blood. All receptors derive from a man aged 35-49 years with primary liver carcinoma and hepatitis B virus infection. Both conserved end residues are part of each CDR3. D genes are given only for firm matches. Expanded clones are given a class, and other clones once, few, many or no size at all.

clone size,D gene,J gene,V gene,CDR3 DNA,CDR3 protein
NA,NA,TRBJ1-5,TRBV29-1,TGCAGCGTTAGAGTAGATATCAATCAGCCCCAGCATTTT,CSVRVDINQPQHF
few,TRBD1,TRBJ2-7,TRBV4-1,TGCGCCAGCAGCCAAGGGACAGGGGGAGGGTACGAGCAGTACTTC,CASSQGTGGGYEQYF
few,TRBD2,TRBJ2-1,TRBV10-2,TGCGCCACTGAGGGACTACTTTACAATGAGCAGTTCTTC,CATEGLLYNEQFF
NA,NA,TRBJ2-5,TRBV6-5,TGTGCCAGCAGATCCTCACCCCTACAAAAGACCCAGTACTTC,CASRSSPLQKTQYF
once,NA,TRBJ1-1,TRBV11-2,TGTGCCAGCAGCCGGACGGGCGAGGTAGGCACTAAGGCTTTCTTT,CASSRTGEVGTKAFF
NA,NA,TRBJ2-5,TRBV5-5,TGTGCCAGCAGCCACACACCGGGGGAAGGAAAGACCCAGTACTTC,CASSHTPGEGKTQYF
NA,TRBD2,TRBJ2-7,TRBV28,TGTGCCAGCAGTTCCAATAGCGGGGGGTCTCCTTACGAGCAGTACTTC,CASSSNSGGSPYEQYF
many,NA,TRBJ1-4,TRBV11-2,TGTGCCAGCAGCTTAGGGCAAAATGAAAAACTGTTTTTT,CASSLGQNEKLFF
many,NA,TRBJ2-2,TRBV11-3,TGTGCCAGCAGCCGCGGCCAATCCACCGGGGAGCTGTTTTTT,CASSRGQSTGELFF
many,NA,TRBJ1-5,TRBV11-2,TGTGCCAGCAGCTTAGGGGTCGGTAGGGAGCCCCAGCATTTT,CASSLGVGREPQHF
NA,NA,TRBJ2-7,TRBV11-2,TGTGCCAGCAGCTTAGGACCCGGGGACTACGAGCAGTACTTC,CASSLGPGDYEQYF
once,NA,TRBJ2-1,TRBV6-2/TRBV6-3,TGTGCCAGCAGTTCTCTAGCAGCTACCTACAATGAGCAGTTCTTC,CASSSLAATYNEQFF
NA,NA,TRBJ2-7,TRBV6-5,TGTGCCAGCAGTTACAGGCAGGGAGTCGAGCCGTACTTC,CASSYRQGVEPYF
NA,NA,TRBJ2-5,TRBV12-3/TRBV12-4,TGTGCCAGCATTCTCCCTGGGAACCAAGAGACCCAGTACTTC,CASILPGNQETQYF
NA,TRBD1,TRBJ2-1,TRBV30,TGTGCCTGGGGGGCGGACAGGGGGCAGAATGAGCAGTTCTTC,CAWGADRGQNEQFF
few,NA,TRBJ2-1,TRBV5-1,TGCGCCAGCAGCTTGGTTGGCCCCGAGGAGCAGTTCTTC,CASSLVGPEEQFF
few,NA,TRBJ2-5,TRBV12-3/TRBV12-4,TGTGCCAGCAGTTTGGTACCCTTGGGGGCCGTAGAGACCCAGTACTTC,CASSLVPLGAVETQYF
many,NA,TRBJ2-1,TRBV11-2,TGTGCCAGCAGCTTAGATGGGGGGAGCTCCTACAATGAGCAGTTCTTC,CASSLDGGSSYNEQFF
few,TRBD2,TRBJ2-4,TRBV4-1,TGCGCCAGCAGCCAAGCTGTCCTAGCGGGAGGGAGGTCCAAAAACATTCAGTACTTC,CASSQAVLAGGRSKNIQYF
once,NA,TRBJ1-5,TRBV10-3,TGTGCCATCAGTGAGTCCGGGCAGGGGTTCGTCAATCAGCCCCAGCATTTT,CAISESGQGFVNQPQHF
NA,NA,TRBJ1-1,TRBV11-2,TGTGCCAGCAGCCTAGAGGGGAGTGGGCGCACTGAAGCTTTCTTT,CASSLEGSGRTEAFF
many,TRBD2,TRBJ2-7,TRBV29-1,TGCAGCGTTTACGGGAGGGCGGACGAGCAGTACTTC,CSVYGRADEQYF
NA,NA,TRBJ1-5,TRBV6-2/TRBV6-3,TGTGCCAGCAGTTGGGTGTGGGGTATGAGTCAGCCCCAGCATTTT,CASSWVWGMSQPQHF
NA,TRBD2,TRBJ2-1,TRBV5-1,TGCGCCAGCAGCCTGGGACTAGCGGGAATCAATGAGCAGTTCTTC,CASSLGLAGINEQFF
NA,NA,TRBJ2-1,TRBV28,TGTGCCAGCAGTCCAGGTTCAGTGAGGCAGTTCTTC,CASSPGSVRQFF
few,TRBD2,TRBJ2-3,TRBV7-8,TGTGCCAGCAGCCCAGAGCTAGCGGGGCCCACAGATACGCAGTATTTT,CASSPELAGPTDTQYF
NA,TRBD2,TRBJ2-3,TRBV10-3,TGTGCCATCAGTGAGACAAGCGGGAGGAGTACAGATACGCAGTATTTT,CAISETSGRSTDTQYF
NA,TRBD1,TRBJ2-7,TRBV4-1,TGCGCCAGCAGCCAAAGGACCCTCGGGGACAGCTCCTACGAGCAGTACTTC,CASSQRTLGDSSYEQYF
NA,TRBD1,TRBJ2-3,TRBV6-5,TGTGCCAGCAGTTCGACAGGGGACTTCACAGATACGCAGTATTTT,CASSSTGDFTDTQYF
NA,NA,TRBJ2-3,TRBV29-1,TGTAGCGCTGAGGAGGGAGGCCACCCCGATACGCAGTATTTT,CSAEEGGHPDTQYF
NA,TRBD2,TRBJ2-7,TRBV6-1,TGTGCCAGCACCGGGGGGGCGGGAGCCGCGTACGAGCAGTACTTC,CASTGGAGAAYEQYF
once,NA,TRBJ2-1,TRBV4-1,TGCGCCAGCAGCCAAGACGTATGGGCGGTAAACTACAATGAGCAGTTCTTC,CASSQDVWAVNYNEQFF
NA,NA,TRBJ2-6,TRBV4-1,TGCGCCAGCAGCCAGGATGGACAGGACTACTCTGGGGCCAACGTCCTGACTTTC,CASSQDGQDYSGANVLTF
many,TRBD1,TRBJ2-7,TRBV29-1,TGCAGCGTCGACTCCGGGACAGGGAGCTACGAGCAGTACTTC,CSVDSGTGSYEQYF
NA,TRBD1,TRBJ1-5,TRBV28,TGTGCCAGCCGGCGCCGGACAGGGGATGTTAGCAATCAGCCCCAGCAATTT,CASRRRTGDVSNQPQQF